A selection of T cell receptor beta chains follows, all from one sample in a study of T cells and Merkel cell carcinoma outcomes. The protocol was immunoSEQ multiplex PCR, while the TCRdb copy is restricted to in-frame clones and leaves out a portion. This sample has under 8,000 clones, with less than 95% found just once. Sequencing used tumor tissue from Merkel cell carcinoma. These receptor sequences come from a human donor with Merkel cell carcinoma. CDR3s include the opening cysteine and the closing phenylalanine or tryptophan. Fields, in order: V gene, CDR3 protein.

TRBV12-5 CASGLGRNNEQFF
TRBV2 CASGTAGNTIYF
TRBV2 CASSGQINQPQHF
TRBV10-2 CASSAGTGEGNQPQHF
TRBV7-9 CASSLERGQPGGSYNEQFF
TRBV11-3 CASSLDQGGKETQYF
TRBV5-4 CASSLERLQPYNEQFF
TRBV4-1 CASSQEEARNTIYF
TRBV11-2 CASSLAAGAWTTEAFF
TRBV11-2 CASRRLGQGTNYGYTF
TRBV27 CASSLGQVATPLHF
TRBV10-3 CAISERGGGQPQHF
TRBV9 CASSTRPGDTQYF
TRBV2 CASRAGTTPTDTQYF
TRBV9 CASSLRTGGNTGELFF
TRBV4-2 CASSQGVTSTQYF
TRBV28 CASSLLWETQYF
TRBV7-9 CASSPRQVDSSPLHF
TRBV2 CASSELGLAIGSTDTQYF
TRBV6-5 CASSRDYKVTLEAFF
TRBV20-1 CSVHLDTQYF
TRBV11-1 CASSTRQSDTQYF
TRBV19 CASTSSPNQPQHF
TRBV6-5 CASSPRQLYGYTF
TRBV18 CASSPKERGGPETQYF
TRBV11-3 CASSLGLAGGEETQYF
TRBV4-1 CASRGKEETQYF
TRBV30 CAWSVWGSTGELFF
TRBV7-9 CASSLRGQGSNEQYF
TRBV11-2 CASSKTGRDADTQYF
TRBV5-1 CASSPYRATNEKLFF
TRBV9 CASSYAGTGVNEQFF
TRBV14 CASSQWGNEPQHF
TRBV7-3 CASSLAGAYTDTQYF
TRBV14 CASSPVESGNTIYF
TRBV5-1 CASSEGQMALYEQYF
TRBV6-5 CASSLTRQSGTEAFF
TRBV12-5 CASGPQLAGGRRDTQYF
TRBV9 CASSSSGGLGSGANVLTF
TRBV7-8 CASSFGETQYF
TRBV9 CASNREGEQFF
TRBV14 CASSQDEGLNEKLFF
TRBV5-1 CAVVSGAISGANVLTF
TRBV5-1 CASSFGGSRETQYF
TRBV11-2 CASSLLTGDTGELFF
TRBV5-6 CASSLVPGSTSDEQFF
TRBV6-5 CASRTSGVPNEKLFF
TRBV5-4 CASSLDPSSYNEQFF
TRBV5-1 CASTPLYAGGSTYEQYF
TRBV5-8 CASSFRRTLYGYTF
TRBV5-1 CASRPAWGASVGYTF
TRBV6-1 CASRPGQGPGNTIYF
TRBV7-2 CASSLESGKPQHF
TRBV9 CASSRLAGGPITDTQYF
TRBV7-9 CAAERVSQYF
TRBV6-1 CASKLQYNEQFF
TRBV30 CAWSVRGTGTYEQYF
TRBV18 CASSRSGTPEGYTF